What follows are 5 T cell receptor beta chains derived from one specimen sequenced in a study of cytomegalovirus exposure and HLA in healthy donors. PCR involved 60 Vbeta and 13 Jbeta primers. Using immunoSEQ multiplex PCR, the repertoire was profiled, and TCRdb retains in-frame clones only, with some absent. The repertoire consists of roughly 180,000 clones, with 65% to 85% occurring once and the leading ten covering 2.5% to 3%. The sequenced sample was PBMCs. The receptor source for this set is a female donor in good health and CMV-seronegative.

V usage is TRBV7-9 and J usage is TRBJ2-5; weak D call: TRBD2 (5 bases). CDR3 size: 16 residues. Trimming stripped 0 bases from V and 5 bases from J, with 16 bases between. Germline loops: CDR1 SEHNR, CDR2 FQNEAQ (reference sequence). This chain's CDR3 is CASSLARAVELETQYF. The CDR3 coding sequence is TGTGCCAGCAGCTTAGCGCGGGCAGTCGAATTGGAGACCCAGTACTTC.

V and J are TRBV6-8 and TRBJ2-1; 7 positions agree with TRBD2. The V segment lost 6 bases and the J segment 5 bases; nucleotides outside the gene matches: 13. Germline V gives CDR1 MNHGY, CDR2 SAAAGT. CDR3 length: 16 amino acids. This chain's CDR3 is CASSQSSGGGDNEQFF. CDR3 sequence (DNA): TGTGCCAGCAGCCAATCGTCGGGTGGGGGGGACAATGAGCAGTTCTTC.

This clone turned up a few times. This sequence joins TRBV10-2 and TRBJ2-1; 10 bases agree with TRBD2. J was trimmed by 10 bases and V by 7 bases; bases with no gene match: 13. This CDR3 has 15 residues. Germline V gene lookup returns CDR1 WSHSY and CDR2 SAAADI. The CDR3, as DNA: TGCGCCAGCACATTTCAACTAGCGGGACCCTTGGAGCAGTTCTTC. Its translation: CASTFQLAGPLEQFF.

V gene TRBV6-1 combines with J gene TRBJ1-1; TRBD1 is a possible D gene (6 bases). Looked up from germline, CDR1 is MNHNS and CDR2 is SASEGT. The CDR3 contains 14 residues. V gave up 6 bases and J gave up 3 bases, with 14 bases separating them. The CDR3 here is CASSPWRGHTEAFF. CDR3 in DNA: TGTGCCAGCAGCCCCTGGCGGGGGCACACTGAAGCTTTCTTT.

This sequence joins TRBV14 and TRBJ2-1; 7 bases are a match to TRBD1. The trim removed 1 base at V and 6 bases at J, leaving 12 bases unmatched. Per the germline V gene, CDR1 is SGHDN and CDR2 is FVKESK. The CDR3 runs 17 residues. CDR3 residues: CASSQGLGTVVANEQFF. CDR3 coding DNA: TGTGCCAGCAGCCAAGGTTTGGGGACAGTGGTGGCCAATGAGCAGTTCTTC.